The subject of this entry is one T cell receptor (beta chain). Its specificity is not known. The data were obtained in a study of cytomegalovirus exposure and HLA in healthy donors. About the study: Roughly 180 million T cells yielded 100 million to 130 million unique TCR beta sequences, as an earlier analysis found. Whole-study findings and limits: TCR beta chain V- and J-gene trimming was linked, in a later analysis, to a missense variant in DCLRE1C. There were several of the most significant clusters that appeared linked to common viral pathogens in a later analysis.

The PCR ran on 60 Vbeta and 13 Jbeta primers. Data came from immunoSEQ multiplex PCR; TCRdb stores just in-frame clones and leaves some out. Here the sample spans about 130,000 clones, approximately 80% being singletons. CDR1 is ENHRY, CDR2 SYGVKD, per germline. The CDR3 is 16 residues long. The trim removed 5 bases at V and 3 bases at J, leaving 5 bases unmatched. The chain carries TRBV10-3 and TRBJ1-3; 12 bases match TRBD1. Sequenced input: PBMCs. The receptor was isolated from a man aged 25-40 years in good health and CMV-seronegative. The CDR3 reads CAISLGQGAVGNTIYF. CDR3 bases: TGTGCCATCAGTTTGGGACAGGGGGCTGTTGGAAACACCATATATTTT.